This T cell receptor (beta chain) comes out of a study of CD8 T cells in Susac syndrome. The CDR3 consists of 18 residues. The V segment lost 3 bases and the J segment 4 bases; nucleotides outside the gene matches: 13. The germline V gene has CDR1 SGHVS and CDR2 FQNEAQ. RNA, at 0.5 to 1 ug, was reverse transcribed with random hexamers. MiXCR, applied by TCRdb to the immunoSEQ multiplex PCR reads, yields one record per CDR3 protein. The sample gives more than 55,000 distinct CDR3 sequences, just under 95% of which show up once; about 0.22% is in the top ten. This receptor was identified in a human donor in good health. The sequenced sample was CD8+ T cells from PBMCs. The rearrangement joins TRBV7-8 to TRBJ2-2, with 8 bases identical to TRBD1. The chain's CDR3 is CASSFPTGAASSTGELFF. The CDR3, as DNA: TGTGCCAGCAGCTTCCCGACAGGGGCAGCGTCGAGCACCGGGGAGCTGTTTTTT.